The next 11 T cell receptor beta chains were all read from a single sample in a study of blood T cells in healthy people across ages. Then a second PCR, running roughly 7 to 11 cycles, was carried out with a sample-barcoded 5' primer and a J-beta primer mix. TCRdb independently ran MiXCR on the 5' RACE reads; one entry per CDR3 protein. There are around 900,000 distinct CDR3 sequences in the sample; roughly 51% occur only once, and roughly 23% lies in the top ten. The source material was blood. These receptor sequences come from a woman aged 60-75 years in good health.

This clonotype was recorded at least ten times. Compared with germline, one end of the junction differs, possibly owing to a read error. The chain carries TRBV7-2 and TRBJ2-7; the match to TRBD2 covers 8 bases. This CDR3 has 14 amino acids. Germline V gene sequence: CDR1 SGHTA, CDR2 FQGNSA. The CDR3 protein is CASSLGSGGYEQYF. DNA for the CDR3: TGTGCCAGCAGTTTAGGCAGCGGGGGCTACGAGCAGTACTTC.

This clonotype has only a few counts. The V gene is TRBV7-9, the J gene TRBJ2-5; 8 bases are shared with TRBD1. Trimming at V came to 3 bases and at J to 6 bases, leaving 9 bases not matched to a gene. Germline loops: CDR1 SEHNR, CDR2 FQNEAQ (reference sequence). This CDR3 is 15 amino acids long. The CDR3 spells CASSFSSGQGKTQYF. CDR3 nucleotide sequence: TGTGCCAGCAGCTTTAGTTCTGGACAGGGAAAGACCCAGTACTTC.

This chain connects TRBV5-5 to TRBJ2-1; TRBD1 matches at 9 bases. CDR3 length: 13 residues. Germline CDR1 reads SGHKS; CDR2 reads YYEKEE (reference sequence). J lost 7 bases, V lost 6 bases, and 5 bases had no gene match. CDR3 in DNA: TGTGCCAGCAACCAACAGGGGGCGAATGAGCAGTTCTTC. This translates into CASNQQGANEQFF.

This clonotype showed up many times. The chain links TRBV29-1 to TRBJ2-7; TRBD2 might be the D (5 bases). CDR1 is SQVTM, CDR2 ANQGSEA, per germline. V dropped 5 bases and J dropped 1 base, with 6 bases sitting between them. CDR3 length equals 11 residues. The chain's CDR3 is CSVSGSYEQYF. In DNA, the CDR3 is TGCAGCGTTTCGGGGTCCTACGAGCAGTACTTC.

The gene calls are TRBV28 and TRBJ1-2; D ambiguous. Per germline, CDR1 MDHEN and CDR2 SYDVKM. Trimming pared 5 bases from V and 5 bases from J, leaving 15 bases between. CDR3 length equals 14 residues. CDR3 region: CASSQREVRYGYTF. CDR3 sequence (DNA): TGTGCCAGCAGTCAGAGGGAGGTCAGGTATGGCTACACCTTC.

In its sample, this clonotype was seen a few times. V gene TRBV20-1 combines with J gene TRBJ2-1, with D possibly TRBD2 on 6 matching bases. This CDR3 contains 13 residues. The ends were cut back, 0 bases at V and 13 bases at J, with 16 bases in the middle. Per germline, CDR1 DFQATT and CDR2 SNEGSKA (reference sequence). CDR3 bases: TGCAGTGCTAGAGAGAGCCGACTAGGCGGACAGTTCTTC. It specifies CSARESRLGGQFF.

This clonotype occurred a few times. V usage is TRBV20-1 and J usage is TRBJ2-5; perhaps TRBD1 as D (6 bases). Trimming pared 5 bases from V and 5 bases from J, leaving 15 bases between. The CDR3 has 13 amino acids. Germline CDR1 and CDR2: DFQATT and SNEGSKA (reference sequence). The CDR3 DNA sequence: TGCAGTGCTGACTCGACAGGCAAGGAGACCCAGTACTTC. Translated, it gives CSADSTGKETQYF.

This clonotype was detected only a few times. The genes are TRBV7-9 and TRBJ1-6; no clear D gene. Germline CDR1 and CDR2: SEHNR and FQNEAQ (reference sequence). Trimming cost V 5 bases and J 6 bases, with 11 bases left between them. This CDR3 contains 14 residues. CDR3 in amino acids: CASSGRNLNSPLHF. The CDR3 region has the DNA TGTGCCAGCAGCGGACGGAATCTTAATTCACCCCTCCACTTT.

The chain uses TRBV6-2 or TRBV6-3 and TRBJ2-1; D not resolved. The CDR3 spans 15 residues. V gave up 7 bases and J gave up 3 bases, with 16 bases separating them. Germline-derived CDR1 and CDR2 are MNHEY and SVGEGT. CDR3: CASTPNGQSYNEQFF. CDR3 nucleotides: TGTGCCAGCACACCAAATGGTCAGAGCTACAATGAGCAGTTCTTC.

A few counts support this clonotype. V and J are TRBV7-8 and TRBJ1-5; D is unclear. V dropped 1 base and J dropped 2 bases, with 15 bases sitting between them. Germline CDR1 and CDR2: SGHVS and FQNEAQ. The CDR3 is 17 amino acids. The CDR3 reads CASSLGISGLGNQPQHF. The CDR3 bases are TGTGCCAGCAGCTTAGGGATCTCTGGGCTTGGCAATCAGCCCCAGCATTTT. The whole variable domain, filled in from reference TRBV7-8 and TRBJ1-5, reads GAGVSQSPRYKVAKRGQDVALRCDPISGHVSLFWYQQALGQGPEFLTYFQNEAQLDKSGLPSDRFFAERPEGSVSTLKIQRTQQEDSAVYLCASSLGISGLGNQPQHFGDGTRLSIL.

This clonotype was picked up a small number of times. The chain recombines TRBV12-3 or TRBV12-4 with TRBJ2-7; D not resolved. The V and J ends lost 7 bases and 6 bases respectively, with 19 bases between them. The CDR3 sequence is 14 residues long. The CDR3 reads CASTSKSSVGEQYF. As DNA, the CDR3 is TGTGCCAGCACCTCGAAGAGTTCCGTTGGCGAGCAGTACTTC.